This entry features one T cell receptor (beta chain) sequence. The antigen remains unidentified. The data are from a study of identical twins. Study-wide results and limits: The authors drew conclusions from cross-sectional statistical analysis rather than following the same donors.

V lost 4 bases, J lost 5 bases, and 11 bases lay in between. The CDR3 covers 14 residues. Germline CDR1 and CDR2: KGHSH and LQKENI. TCRdb ran MiXCR on the 5' RACE reads and lists one entry per CDR3 protein. Of about 530,000 distinct CDR3 sequences listed, roughly 15% are singletons. These data also featured in a second study, about yellow fever vaccine responses in identical twins.

This chain uses TRBV18 with TRBJ1-4, with no clear D. The clonotype comes from a woman younger than 30 in good health. The specimen sequenced was CD4+ T cells sorted from blood. CDR3 nucleotides: TGTGCCAGCTCACGCTCCAGGCTAAATGAAAAACTGTTTTTT. Protein sequence: CASSRSRLNEKLFF.